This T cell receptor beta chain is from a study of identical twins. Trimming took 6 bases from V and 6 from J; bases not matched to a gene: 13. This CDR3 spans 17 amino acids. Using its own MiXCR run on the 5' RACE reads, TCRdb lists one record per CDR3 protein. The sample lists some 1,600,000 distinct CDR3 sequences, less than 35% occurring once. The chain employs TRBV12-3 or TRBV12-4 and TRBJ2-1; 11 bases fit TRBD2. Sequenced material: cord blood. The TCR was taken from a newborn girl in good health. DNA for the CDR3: TGTGCCAGCAGCCTAGGTGGGAGTAGCGGGAGGGTCAATGAGCAGTTCTTC. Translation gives CASSLGGSSGRVNEQFF.